This T cell receptor (beta chain) was identified in a study of blood T cell repertoires in COVID-19. Libraries were prepared by immunoSEQ multiplex PCR; TCRdb keeps only in-frame clonotypes and omits some of them. The sample includes tens of thousands of clones, 60% to 85% of them seen just once. Specimen: peripheral blood. The sequence derives from a human donor in a cohort sampled during active COVID-19.

In DNA, the CDR3 is TGCGCCAGCAGCTTGGCCGGGCCAGGGGTACAAGAGACCCAGTACTTC. Amino acid sequence: CASSLAGPGVQETQYF. The chain couples TRBV5-1 to TRBJ2-5; a possible D gene is TRBD1 (6 bases). Per the germline V gene, CDR1 is SGHRS and CDR2 is YFSETQ. Deletions cut 0 bases from V and 2 bases from J, with 14 bases between. The CDR3 length is 16 residues.